This T cell receptor (beta chain) derives from a study of blood T cell repertoires in COVID-19. Overall study: PBMCs, B-cell-depleted T cells, or T cells were the source of the cDNA or gDNA that made up the material.

The data were produced by immunoSEQ multiplex PCR, yet TCRdb's version contains in-frame clones alone and is incomplete. The data contain about 270,000 clones, roughly 87% of them seen just once; the ten biggest clones take up 0.8% to 1%. Participant-given clinical history determined each cohort assignment. Per germline, CDR1 LGHDT and CDR2 YNNKEL (reference sequence). CDR3 length equals 14 residues. The ends lost 5 bases at V and 5 bases at J; junction bases unmatched: 8. Sample: PBMCs or T cells enriched from blood (not recorded which). This sequence was found in a woman aged 25 to 39 who had recovered from COVID-19. The rearrangement joins TRBV3-1 (or the pseudogene TRBV3-2) to TRBJ2-7, with 8 bases that match TRBD1. In DNA, the CDR3 is TGTGCCAGCAGCTTAGGACAGGGTCCGCACGAGCAGTACTTC. As protein: CASSLGQGPHEQYF.